This T cell receptor beta chain was found in a study of T cell changes during pregnancy in multiple sclerosis (dated by TCRdb to the late 2010s). Study-level background: In women with multiple sclerosis, the researchers looked at how the T cell repertoire shifted as pregnancy progressed.

The junction shows trimming of 10 bases on V and 1 base on J, plus 9 bases between the germline ends. From cysteine to phenylalanine, the CDR3 is 12 amino acids long. The only DNA kept is the CDR3, 36 bases in frame from the first base. Sequences MNHEY (CDR1) and SVGAGI (CDR2) are obtained from the germline V gene. The library was prepared using the immunoSEQ multiplex PCR assay. Entries here come from immuneACCESS through TCRdb and include only in-frame sequences with V and J called. Some clones fail to appear in such tables; in the studies checked, an unresolved V gene covers under half of the shortfall, and the cause of the remainder is unknown. Present in this sample are under 55,000 clones, almost 95% of which were seen just once. The top ten hold under 0.95% of the sample. About this clone itself: What antigen it recognizes has not been identified. No much larger clone exists at a distance of one base, and base qualities are not known.

The input for sequencing was CD4+ T cells from peripheral blood mononuclear cells, taken in the third trimester of pregnancy. This chain joins TRBV6-5 to TRBJ2-3, with the D segment identity uncertain. The receptor was isolated from a female donor with multiple sclerosis, enrolled in a pregnancy study. The sequence in DNA is TGTGCCACCAGGTCCGGCACAGATACGCAGTATTTT. Translated, it reads CATRSGTDTQYF.